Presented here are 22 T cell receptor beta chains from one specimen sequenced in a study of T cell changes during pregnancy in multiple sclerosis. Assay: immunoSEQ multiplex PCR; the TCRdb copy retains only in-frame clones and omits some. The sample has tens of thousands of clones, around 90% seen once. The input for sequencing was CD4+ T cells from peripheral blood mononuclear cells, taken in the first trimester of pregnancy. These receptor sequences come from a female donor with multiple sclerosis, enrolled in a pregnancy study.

The CDR3: CASSPGQGITTNEKLFF. CDR3 nucleotides: TGTGCCAGCAGTCCCGGACAGGGGATCACAACTAATGAAAAACTGTTTTTT. The chain carries TRBV27 and TRBJ1-4; 9 nucleotides align to TRBD1. Per germline, CDR1 MNHEY and CDR2 SMNVEV (reference sequence). The CDR3 length is 17 residues. Unmatched junction bases numbered 7, after V lost 5 bases and J lost 0 bases. Full variable domain (missing parts from reference TRBV27 and TRBJ1-4): EAQVTQNPRYLITVTGKKLTVTCSQNMNHEYMSWYRQDPGLGLRQIYYSMNVEVTDKGDVPEGYKVSRKEKRNFPLILESPSPNQTSLYFCASSPGQGITTNEKLFFGSGTQLSVL.

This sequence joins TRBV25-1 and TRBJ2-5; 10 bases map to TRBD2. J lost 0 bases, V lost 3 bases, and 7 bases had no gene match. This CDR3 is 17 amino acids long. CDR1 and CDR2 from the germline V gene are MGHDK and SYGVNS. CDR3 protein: CASSDKLAGRYQETQYF. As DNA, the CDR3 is TGTGCCAGCAGTGATAAACTAGCGGGACGGTACCAAGAGACCCAGTACTTC.

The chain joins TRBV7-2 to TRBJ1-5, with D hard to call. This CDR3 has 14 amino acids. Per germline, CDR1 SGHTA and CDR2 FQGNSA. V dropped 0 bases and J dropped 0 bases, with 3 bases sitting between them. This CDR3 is CASSLAHSNQPQHF. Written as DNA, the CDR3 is TGTGCCAGCAGCTTAGCTCATAGCAATCAGCCCCAGCATTTT.

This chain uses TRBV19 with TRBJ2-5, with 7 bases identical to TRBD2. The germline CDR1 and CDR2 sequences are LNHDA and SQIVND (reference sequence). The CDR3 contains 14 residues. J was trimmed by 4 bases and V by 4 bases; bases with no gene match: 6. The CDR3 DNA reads TGTGCCAGTAGTACCTGGACTAGTCGAGAGACCCAGTACTTC. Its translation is CASSTWTSRETQYF.

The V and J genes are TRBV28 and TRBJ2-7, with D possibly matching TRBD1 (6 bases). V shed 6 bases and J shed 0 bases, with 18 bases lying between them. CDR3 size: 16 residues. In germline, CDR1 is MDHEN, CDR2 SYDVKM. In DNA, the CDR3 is TGTGCCAGCAGGGAATCAGGGGATTACGGCTCCTACGAGCAGTACTTC. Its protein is CASRESGDYGSYEQYF.

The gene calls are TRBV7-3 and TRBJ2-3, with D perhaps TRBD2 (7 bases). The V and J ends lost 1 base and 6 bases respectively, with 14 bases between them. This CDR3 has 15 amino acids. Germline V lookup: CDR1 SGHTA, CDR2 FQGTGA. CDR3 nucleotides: TGTGCCAGCAGCTTAATGGGGGGGCCAGGTGATACGCAGTATTTT. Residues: CASSLMGGPGDTQYF.

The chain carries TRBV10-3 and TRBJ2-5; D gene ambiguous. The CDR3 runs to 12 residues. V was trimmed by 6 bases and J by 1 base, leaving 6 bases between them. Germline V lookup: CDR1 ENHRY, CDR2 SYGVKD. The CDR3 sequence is CAIRGSQETQYF. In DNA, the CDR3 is TGTGCCATCAGGGGCAGCCAAGAGACCCAGTACTTC.

This CDR3 reads CSVTGTGELFF. DNA for the CDR3: TGCAGCGTGACAGGAACCGGGGAGCTGTTTTTT. The chain is built from TRBV29-1 and TRBJ2-2; perhaps TRBD1 as D (6 bases). The V gene's germline CDR1 is SQVTM and CDR2 ANQGSEA. This CDR3 contains 11 residues. V lost 6 bases, J lost 5 bases, and 7 bases lay in between.

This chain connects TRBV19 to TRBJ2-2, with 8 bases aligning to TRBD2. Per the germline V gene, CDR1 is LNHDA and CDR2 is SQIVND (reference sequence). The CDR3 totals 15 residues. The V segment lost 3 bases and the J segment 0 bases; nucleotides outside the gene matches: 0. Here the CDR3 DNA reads TGTGCCAGTAGTATTAGCGGGACGAACACCGGGGAGCTGTTTTTT. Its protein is CASSISGTNTGELFF.

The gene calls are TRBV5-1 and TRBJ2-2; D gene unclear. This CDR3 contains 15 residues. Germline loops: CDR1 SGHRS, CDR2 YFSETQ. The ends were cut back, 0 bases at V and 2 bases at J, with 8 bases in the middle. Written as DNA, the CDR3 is TGCGCCAGCAGCTTGGAACTCGCAAACACCGGGGAGCTGTTTTTT. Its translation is CASSLELANTGELFF.

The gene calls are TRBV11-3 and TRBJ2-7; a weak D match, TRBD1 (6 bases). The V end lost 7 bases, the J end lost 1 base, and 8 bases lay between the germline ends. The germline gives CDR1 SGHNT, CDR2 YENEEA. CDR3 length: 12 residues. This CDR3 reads CASKGESYEQYF. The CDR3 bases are TGTGCCAGCAAGGGGGAGTCCTACGAGCAGTACTTC.

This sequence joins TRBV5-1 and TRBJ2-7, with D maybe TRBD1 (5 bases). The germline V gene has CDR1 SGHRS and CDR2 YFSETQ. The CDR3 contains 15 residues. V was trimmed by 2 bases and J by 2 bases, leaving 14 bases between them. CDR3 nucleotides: TGCGCCAGCAGCTTAACTGGTGGACAAACCTACGAGCAGTACTTC. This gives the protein CASSLTGGQTYEQYF.

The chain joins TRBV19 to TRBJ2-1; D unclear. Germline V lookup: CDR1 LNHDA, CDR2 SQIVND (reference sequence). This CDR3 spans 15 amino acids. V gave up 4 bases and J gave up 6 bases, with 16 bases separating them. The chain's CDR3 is CASSTAPTALNEQFF. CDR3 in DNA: TGTGCCAGTAGTACTGCTCCTACCGCCCTCAATGAGCAGTTCTTC.

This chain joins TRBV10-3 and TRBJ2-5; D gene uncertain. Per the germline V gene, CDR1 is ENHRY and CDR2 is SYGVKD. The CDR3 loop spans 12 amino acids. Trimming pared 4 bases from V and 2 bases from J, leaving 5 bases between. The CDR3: CAISAQQETQYF. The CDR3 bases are TGTGCCATCAGTGCACAGCAAGAGACCCAGTACTTC.

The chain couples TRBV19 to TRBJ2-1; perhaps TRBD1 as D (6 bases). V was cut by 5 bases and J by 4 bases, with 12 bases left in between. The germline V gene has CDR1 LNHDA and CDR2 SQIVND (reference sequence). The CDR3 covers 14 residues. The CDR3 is CASSPGQKYNEQFF. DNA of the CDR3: TGTGCCAGTAGTCCTGGACAGAAATACAATGAGCAGTTCTTC. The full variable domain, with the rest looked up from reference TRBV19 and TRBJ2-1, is DGGITQSPKYLFRKEGQNVTLSCEQNLNHDAMYWYRQDPGQGLRLIYYSQIVNDFQKGDIAEGYSVSREKKESFPLTVTSAQKNPTAFYLCASSPGQKYNEQFFGPGTRLTVL.

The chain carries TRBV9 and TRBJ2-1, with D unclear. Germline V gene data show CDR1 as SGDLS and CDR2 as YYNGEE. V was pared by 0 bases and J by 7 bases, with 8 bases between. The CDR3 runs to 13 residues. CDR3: CASSVAQYNEQFF. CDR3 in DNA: TGTGCCAGCAGCGTAGCCCAGTATAATGAGCAGTTCTTC.

CDR3 coding DNA: TGTGCCAGCAGGACTAGCGGGAGCTACGAGCAGTACTTC. Its protein is CASRTSGSYEQYF. This chain joins TRBV28 and TRBJ2-7; 12 nucleotides match TRBD2. With V trimmed by 6 bases and J by 3 bases, 0 bases remained unmatched. The CDR3 contains 13 residues. Germline-derived CDR1 and CDR2 are MDHEN and SYDVKM.

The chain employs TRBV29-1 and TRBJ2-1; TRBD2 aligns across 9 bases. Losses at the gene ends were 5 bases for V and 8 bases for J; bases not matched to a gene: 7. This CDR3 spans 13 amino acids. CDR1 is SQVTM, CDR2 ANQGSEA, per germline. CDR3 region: CSVFGTSSDEQFF. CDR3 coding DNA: TGCAGCGTTTTCGGGACTAGCTCGGATGAGCAGTTCTTC.

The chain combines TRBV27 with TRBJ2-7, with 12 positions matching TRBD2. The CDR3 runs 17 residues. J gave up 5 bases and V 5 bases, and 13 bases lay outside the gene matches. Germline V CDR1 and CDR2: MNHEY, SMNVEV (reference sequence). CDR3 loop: CASSLKQSSGRGNEQYF. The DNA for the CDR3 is TGTGCCAGCAGTCTAAAACAGTCTAGCGGGAGGGGGAACGAGCAGTACTTC.

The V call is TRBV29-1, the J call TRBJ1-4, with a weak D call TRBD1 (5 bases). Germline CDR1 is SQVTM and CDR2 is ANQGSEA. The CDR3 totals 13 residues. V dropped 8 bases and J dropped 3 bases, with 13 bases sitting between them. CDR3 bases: TGCAGCCTTAAGACGGGGGCTAATGAAAAACTGTTTTTT. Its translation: CSLKTGANEKLFF.

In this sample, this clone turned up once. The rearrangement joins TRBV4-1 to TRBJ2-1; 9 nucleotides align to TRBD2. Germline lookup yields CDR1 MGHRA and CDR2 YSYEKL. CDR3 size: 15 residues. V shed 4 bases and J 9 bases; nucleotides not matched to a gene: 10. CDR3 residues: CASSRPSGTSVEQFF. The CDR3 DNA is TGCGCCAGCAGCCGGCCTAGCGGGACTTCGGTTGAGCAGTTCTTC.

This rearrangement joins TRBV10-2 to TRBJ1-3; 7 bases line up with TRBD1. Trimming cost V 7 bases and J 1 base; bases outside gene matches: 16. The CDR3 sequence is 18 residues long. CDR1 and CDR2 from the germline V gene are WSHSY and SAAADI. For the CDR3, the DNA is TGCGCCAGCACTAGAGAGAGTGAAGGGGGCCTATCTGGAAACACCATATATTTT. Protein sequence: CASTRESEGGLSGNTIYF.